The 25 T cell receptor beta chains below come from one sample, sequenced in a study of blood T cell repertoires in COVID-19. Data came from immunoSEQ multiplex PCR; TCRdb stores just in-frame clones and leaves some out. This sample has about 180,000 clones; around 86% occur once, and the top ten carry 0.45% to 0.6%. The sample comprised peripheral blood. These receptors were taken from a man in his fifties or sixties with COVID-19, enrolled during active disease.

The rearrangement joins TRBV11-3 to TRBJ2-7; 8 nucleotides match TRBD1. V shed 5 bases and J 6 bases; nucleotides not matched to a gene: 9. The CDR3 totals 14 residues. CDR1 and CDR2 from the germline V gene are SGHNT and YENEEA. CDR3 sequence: CASSQGQVGGEQYF. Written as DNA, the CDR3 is TGTGCCAGCAGCCAGGGACAGGTTGGGGGCGAGCAGTACTTC.

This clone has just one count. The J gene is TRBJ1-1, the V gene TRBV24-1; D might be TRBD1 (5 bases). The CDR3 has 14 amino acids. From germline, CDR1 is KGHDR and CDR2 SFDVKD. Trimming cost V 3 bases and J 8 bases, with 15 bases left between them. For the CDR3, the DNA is TGTGCCACCAGTGATCCAAGGACATCGGCCGAAGCTTTCTTT. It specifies CATSDPRTSAEAFF.

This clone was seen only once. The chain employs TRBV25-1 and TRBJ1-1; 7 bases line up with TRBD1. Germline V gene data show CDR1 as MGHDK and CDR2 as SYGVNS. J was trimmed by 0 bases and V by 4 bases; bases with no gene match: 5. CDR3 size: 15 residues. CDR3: CASSVTGTVNTEAFF. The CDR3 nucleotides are TGTGCCAGCAGTGTGACAGGGACGGTGAACACTGAAGCTTTCTTT.

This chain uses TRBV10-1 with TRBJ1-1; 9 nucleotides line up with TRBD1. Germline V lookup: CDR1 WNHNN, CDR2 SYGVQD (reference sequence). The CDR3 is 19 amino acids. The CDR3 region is CAGPHHWRDRAGVNTEAFF. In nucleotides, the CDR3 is TGCGCAGGGCCCCACCACTGGCGGGACAGGGCCGGGGTGAACACTGAAGCTTTCTTT.

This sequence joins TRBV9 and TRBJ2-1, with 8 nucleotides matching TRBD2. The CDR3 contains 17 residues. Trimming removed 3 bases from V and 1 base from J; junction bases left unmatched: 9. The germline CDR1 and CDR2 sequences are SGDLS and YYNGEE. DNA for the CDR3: TGTGCCAGCAGCGAGAGGGGGGAGCGGGAGTCCTACAATGAGCAGTTCTTC. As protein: CASSERGERESYNEQFF.

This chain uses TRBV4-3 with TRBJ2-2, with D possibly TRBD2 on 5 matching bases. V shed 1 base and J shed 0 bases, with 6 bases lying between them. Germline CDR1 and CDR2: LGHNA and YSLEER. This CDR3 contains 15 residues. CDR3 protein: CASSQAGTNTGELFF. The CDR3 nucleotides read TGCGCCAGCAGCCAAGCGGGGACGAACACCGGGGAGCTGTTTTTT.

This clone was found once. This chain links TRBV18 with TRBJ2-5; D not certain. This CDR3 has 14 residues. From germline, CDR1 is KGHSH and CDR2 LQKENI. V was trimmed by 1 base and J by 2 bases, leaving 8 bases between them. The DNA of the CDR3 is TGTGCCAGCTCACCACGTAACAGTCAAGAGACCCAGTACTTC. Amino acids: CASSPRNSQETQYF.

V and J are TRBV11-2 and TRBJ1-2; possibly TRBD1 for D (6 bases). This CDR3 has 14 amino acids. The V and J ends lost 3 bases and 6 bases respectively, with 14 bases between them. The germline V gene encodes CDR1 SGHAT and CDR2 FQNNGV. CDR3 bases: TGTGCCAGCAGCTTCGGGGGGCTTTCGGATGGCTACACCTTC. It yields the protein CASSFGGLSDGYTF.

CDR3 in DNA: TGTGCCAGCAGTGAAGAGAGCGGGAGCTCCTACGAGCAGTACTTC. It encodes CASSEESGSSYEQYF. V usage is TRBV2 and J usage is TRBJ2-7, with TRBD2 matching 8 bases. Germline values: CDR1 SNHLY, CDR2 FYNNEI. Germline trimming cut 1 base from V and 0 bases from J; bases unmatched to any gene: 2. This CDR3 has 15 residues.

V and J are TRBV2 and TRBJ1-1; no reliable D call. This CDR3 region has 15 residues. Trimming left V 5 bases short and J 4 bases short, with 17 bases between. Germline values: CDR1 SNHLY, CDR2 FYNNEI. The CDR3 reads CASSLLGGRTTEAFF. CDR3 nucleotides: TGTGCCAGCAGTCTCCTTGGAGGGAGGACCACTGAAGCTTTCTTT.

The CDR3 loop reads CASRTGRREAFF. CDR3 nucleotides: TGTGCCAGCAGGACGGGTCGGAGAGAAGCTTTCTTT. This sequence joins TRBV6-5 and TRBJ1-1; no clear D gene. The V and J ends lost 6 bases and 8 bases respectively, with 13 bases between them. Germline-derived CDR1 and CDR2 are MNHEY and SVGAGI. This CDR3 has 12 residues.

DNA of the CDR3: TGTGCCAGTAGTGAGGGAGGGGGCGAGCAGTACTTC. Encoded protein: CASSEGGGEQYF. This chain uses TRBV19 with TRBJ2-7; a weak D match, TRBD2 (7 bases). V lost 5 bases and J 6 bases, leaving 11 bases between the germline ends. Germline CDR1 is LNHDA and CDR2 is SQIVND (reference sequence). This CDR3 comprises 12 residues. Variable domain in full (rest from reference TRBV19 and TRBJ2-7): DGGITQSPKYLFRKEGQNVTLSCEQNLNHDAMYWYRQDPGQGLRLIYYSQIVNDFQKGDIAEGYSVSREKKESFPLTVTSAQKNPTAFYLCASSEGGGEQYFGPGTRLTVT.

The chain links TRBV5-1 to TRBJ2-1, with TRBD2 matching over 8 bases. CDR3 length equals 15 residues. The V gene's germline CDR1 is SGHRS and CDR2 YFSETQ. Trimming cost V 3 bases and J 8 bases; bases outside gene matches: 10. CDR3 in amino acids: CASSSLSGSTDEQFF. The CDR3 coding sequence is TGCGCCAGCAGCTCTCTCAGCGGGAGTACCGATGAGCAGTTCTTC.

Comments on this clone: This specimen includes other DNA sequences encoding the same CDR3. CDR3 sequence reads: CASSPGQNTEAFF. The CDR3 DNA is TGTGCCAGCTCACCCGGACAGAACACTGAAGCTTTCTTT. The J gene is TRBJ1-1, the V gene TRBV18, with D possibly being TRBD1 (5 bases). Trimming pared 3 bases from V and 1 base from J, leaving 6 bases between. This CDR3 comprises 13 residues. Germline values: CDR1 KGHSH, CDR2 LQKENI.

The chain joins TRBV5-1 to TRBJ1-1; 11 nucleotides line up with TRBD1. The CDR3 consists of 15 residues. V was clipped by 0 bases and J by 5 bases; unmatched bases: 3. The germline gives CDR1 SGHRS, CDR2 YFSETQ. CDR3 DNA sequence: TGCGCCAGCAGCTTGGGGGACAGGGGGAGGACTGAAGCTTTCTTT. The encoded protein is CASSLGDRGRTEAFF. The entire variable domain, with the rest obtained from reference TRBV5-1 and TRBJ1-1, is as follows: KAGVTQTPRYLIKTRGQQVTLSCSPISGHRSVSWYQQTPGQGLQFLFEYFSETQRNKGNFPGRFSGRQFSNSRSEMNVSTLELGDSALYLCASSLGDRGRTEAFFGQGTRLTVV.

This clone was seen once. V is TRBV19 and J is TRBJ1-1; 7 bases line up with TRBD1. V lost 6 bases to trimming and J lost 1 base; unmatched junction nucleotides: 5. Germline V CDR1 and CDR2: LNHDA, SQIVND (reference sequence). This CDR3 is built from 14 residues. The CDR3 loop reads CASRRGLGNTEAFF. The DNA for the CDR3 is TGTGCCAGTAGAAGGGGGCTTGGGAACACTGAAGCTTTCTTT. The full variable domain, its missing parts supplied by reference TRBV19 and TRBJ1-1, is DGGITQSPKYLFRKEGQNVTLSCEQNLNHDAMYWYRQDPGQGLRLIYYSQIVNDFQKGDIAEGYSVSREKKESFPLTVTSAQKNPTAFYLCASRRGLGNTEAFFGQGTRLTVV.

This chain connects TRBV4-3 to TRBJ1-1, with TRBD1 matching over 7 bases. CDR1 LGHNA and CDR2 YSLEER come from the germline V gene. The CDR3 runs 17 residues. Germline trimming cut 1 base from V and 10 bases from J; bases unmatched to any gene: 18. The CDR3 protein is CASSQVSGTATARRAFF. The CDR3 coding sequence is TGCGCCAGCAGCCAAGTTTCCGGGACAGCGACAGCGCGTAGAGCTTTCTTT.

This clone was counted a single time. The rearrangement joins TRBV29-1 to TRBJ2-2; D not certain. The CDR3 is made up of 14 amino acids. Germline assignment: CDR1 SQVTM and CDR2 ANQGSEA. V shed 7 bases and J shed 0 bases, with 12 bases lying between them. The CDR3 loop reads CSAYSFANTGELFF. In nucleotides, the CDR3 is TGCAGCGCCTACAGTTTCGCGAACACCGGGGAGCTGTTTTTT.

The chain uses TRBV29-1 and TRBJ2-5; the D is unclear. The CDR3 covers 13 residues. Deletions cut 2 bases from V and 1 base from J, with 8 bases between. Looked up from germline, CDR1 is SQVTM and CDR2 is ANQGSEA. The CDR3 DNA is TGCAGCGTTGAATCAACAGTCCAAGAGACCCAGTACTTC. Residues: CSVESTVQETQYF.

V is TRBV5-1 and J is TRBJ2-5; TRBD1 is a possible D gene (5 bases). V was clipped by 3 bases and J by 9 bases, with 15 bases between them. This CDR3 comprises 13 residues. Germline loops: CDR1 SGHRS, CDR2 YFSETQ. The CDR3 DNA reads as TGCGCCAGCAGCTCGGACAACTGGATGGCCCAGTACTTC. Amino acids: CASSSDNWMAQYF.

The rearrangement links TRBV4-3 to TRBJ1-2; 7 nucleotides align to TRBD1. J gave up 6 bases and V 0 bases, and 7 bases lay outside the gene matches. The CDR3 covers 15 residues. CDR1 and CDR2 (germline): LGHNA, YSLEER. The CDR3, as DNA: TGCGCCAGCAGCCAAGATCCTGGACAGGCGGATGGCTACACCTTC. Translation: CASSQDPGQADGYTF.

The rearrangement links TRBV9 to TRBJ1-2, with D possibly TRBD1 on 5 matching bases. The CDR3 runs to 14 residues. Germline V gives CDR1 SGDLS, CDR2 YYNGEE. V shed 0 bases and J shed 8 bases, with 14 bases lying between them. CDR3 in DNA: TGTGCCAGCAGCGTAGAGGGGAGGGGCGGCGGCTACACCTTC. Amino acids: CASSVEGRGGGYTF.

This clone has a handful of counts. Here the CDR3 DNA reads TGTGCCAGCAGCCCTGAGAAGGTGTTAGCGGGAGTAGAGACCCAGTACTTC. It codes for CASSPEKVLAGVETQYF. This chain connects TRBV7-2 to TRBJ2-5; the match to TRBD2 covers 9 bases. CDR1 is SGHTA and CDR2 is FQGNSA in the germline V gene. With 5 bases clipped from V and 4 bases from J, the junction kept 14 bases outside the gene matches. The CDR3 has 17 amino acids.

CDR3 sequence reads: CASSYSTVPSSYEQYF. The CDR3 bases are TGTGCCAGCAGTTACTCGACGGTTCCTAGCTCCTACGAGCAGTACTTC. V and J are TRBV6-5 and TRBJ2-7; D is ambiguous. Trimming left V 0 bases short and J 0 bases short, with 12 bases between. CDR1 and CDR2 (germline): MNHEY, SVGAGI. The CDR3 length is 16 residues.

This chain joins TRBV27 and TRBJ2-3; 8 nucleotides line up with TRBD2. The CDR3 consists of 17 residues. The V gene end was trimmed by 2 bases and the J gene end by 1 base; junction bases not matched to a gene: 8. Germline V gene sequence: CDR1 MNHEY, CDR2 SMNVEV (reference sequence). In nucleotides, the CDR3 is TGTGCCAGCAGTTTAGCGGGGGGCCCGAGGGGCACAGATACGCAGTATTTT. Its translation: CASSLAGGPRGTDTQYF.